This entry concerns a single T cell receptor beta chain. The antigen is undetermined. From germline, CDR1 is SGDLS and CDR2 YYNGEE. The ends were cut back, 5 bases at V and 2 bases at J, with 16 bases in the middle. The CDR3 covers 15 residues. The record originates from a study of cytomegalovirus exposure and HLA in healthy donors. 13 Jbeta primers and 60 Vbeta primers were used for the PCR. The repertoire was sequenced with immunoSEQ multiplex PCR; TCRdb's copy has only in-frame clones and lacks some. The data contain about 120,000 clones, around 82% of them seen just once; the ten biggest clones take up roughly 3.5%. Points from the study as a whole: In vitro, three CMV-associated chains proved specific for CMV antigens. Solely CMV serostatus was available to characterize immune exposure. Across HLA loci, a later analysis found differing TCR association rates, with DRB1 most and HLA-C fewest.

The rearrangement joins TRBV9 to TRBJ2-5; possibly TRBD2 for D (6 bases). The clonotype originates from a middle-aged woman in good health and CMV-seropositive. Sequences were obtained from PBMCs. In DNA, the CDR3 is TGTGCCAGCAGTGTACGGGGACTGATACAAGAGACCCAGTACTTC. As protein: CASSVRGLIQETQYF.